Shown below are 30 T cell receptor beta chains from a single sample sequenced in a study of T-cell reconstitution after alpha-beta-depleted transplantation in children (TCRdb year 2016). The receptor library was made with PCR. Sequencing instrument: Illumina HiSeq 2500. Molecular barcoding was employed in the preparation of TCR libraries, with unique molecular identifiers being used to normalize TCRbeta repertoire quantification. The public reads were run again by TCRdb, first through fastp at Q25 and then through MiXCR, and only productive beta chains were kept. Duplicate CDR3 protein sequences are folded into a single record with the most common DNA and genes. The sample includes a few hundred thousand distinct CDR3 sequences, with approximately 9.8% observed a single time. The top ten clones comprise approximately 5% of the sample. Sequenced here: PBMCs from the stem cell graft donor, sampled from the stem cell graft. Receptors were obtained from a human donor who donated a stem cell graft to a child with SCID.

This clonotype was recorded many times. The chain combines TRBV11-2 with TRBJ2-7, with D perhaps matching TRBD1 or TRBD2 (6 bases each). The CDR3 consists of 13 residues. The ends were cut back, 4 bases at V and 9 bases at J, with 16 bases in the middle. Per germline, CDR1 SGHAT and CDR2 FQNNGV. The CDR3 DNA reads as TGTGCCAGCAGCTCGGGAACGGGGGCTGCGCAGTACTTC. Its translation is CASSSGTGAAQYF.

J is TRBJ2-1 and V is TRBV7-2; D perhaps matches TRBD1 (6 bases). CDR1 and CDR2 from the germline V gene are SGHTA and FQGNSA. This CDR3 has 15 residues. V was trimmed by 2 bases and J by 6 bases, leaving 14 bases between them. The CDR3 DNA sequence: TGTGCCAGCAGCTTACGAGGGGGAGTGGCCAATGAGCAGTTCTTC. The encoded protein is CASSLRGGVANEQFF.

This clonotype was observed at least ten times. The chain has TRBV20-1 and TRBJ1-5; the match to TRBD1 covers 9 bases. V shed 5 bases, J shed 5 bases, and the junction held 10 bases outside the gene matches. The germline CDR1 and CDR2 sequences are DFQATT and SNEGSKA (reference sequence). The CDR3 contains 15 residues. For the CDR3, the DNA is TGCAGTGCTGTCCCGGGACAGGGAATGTATCAGCCCCAGCATTTT. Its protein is CSAVPGQGMYQPQHF.

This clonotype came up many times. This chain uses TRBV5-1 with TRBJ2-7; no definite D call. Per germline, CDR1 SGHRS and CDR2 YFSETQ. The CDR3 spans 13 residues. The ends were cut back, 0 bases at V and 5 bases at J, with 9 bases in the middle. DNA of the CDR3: TGCGCCAGCAGCTTGGCGTTTGGGGACGAGCAGTACTTC. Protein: CASSLAFGDEQYF.

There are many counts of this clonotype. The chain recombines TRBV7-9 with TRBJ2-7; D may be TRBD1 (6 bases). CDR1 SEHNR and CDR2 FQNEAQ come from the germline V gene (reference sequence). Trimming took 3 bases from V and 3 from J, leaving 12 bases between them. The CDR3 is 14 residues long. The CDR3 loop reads CASSFQQGHYEQYF. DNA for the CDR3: TGTGCCAGCAGCTTTCAGCAGGGGCACTACGAGCAGTACTTC.

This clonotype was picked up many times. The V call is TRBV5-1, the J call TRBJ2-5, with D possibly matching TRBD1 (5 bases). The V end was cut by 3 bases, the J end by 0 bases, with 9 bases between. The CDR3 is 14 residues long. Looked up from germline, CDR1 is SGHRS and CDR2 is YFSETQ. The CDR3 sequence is CASSSGLNQETQYF. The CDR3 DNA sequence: TGCGCCAGCAGCTCAGGGCTAAACCAAGAGACCCAGTACTTC.

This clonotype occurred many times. This CDR3 reads CASSPSPAGVPRDTQYF. DNA of the CDR3: TGTGCCAGCAGCCCTTCCCCAGCGGGGGTCCCCCGCGATACGCAGTATTTT. This chain connects TRBV7-2 to TRBJ2-3; 8 positions agree with TRBD2. Trimming cost V 5 bases and J 6 bases; bases outside gene matches: 16. The CDR3 covers 17 residues. Germline V gene data show CDR1 as SGHTA and CDR2 as FQGNSA.

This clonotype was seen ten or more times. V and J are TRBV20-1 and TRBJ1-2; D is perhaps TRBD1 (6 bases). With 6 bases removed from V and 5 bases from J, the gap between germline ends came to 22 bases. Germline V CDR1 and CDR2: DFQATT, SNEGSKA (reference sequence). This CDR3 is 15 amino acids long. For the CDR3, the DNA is TGCAGTGCCCTGTCTACAGGGAGGGGATTTTATGGCTACACCTTC. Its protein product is CSALSTGRGFYGYTF.

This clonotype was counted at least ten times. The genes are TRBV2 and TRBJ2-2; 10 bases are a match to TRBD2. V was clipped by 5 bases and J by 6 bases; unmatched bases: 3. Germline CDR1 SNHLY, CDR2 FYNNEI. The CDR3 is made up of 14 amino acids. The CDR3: CASSLLAGSGELFF. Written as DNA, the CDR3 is TGTGCCAGCAGTTTACTAGCGGGGTCCGGGGAGCTGTTTTTT.

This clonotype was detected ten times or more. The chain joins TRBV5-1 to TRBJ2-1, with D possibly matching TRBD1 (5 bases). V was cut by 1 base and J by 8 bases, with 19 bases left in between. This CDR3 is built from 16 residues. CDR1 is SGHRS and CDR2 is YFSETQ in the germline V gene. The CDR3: CASSLYQGSDNHEQFF. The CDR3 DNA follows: TGCGCCAGCAGCTTGTATCAGGGTTCCGACAATCATGAGCAGTTCTTC.

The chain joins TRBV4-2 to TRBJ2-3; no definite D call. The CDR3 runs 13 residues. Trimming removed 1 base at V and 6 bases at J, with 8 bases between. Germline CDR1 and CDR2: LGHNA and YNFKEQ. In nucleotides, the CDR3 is TGTGCCAGCAGCCAAGTTTATGGGGATACGCAGTATTTT. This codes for CASSQVYGDTQYF.

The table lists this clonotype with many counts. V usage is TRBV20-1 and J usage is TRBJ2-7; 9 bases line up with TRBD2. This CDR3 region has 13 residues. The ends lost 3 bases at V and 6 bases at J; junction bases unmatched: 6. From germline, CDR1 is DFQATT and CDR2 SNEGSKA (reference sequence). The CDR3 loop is CSASYLAGIEQYF. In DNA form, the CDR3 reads TGCAGTGCTAGTTATCTAGCGGGGATCGAGCAGTACTTC.

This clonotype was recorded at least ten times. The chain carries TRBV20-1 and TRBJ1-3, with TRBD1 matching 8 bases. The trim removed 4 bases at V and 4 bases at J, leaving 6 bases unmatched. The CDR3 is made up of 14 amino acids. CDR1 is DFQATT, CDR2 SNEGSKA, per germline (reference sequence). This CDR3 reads CSAKQGDGGNTIYF. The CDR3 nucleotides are TGCAGTGCTAAACAGGGGGACGGGGGAAACACCATATATTTT.

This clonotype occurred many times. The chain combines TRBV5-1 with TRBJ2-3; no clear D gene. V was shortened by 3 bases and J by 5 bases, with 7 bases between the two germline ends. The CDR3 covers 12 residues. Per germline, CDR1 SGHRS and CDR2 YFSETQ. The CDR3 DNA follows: TGCGCCAGCAGCTGGACGGGAGATACGCAGTATTTT. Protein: CASSWTGDTQYF.

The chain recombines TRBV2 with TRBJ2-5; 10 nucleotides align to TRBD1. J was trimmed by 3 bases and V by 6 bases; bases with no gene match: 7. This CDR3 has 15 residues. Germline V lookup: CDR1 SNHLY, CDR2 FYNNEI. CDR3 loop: CASSRDRGLEETQYF. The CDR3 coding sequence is TGTGCCAGCAGCCGGGACAGGGGCCTCGAAGAGACCCAGTACTTC.

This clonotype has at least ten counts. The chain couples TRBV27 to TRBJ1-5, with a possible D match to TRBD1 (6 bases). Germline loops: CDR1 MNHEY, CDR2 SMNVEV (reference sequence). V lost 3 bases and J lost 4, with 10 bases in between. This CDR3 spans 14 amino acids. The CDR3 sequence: CASSFGQPNQPQHF. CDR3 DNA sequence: TGTGCCAGCAGTTTTGGACAGCCAAATCAGCCCCAGCATTTT.

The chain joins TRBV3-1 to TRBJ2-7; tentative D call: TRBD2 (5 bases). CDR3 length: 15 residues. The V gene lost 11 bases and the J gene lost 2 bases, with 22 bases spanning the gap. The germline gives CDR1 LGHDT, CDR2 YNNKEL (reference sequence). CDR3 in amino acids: CASCHGLQVPYEQYF. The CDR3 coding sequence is TGTGCCTCCTGCCACGGACTCCAGGTCCCCTACGAGCAGTACTTC.

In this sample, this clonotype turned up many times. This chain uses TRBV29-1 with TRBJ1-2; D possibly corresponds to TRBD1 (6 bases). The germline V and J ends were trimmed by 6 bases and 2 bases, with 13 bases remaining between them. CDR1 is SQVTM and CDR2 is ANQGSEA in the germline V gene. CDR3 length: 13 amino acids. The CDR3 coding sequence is TGCAGCGTCACGATCACAGGGAACTATGGCTACACCTTC. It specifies CSVTITGNYGYTF. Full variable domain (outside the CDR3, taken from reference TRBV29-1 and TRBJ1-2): SAVISQKPSRDICQRGTSLTIQCQVDSQVTMMFWYRQQPGQSLTLIATANQGSEATYESGFVIDKFPISRPNLTFSTLTVSNMSPEDSSIYLCSVTITGNYGYTFGSGTRLTVV.

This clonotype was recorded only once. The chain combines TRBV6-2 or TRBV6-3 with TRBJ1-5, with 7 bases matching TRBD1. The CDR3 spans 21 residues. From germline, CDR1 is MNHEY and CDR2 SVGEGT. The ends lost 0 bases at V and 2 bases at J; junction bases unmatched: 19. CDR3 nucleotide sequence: TGTGCCAGCAGTTACTCAACCCACCGACAGGGTTGGGGCATCGGCAATCAGCCCCAGCATTTT. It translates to CASSYSTHRQGWGIGNQPQHF.

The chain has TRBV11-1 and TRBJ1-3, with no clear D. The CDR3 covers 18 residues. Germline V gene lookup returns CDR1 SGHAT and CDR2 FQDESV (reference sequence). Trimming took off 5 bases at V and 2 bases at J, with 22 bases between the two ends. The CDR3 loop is CASSTPGLTTSAGNTIYF. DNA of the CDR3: TGTGCCAGCAGCACTCCGGGATTAACGACGTCCGCTGGAAACACCATATATTTT.

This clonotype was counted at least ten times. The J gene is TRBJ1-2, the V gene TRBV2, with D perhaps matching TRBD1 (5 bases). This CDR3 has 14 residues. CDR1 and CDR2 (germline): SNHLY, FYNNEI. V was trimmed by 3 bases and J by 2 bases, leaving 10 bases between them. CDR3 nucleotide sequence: TGTGCCAGCAGTGATCCAGGGTACAACTATGGCTACACCTTC. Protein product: CASSDPGYNYGYTF.

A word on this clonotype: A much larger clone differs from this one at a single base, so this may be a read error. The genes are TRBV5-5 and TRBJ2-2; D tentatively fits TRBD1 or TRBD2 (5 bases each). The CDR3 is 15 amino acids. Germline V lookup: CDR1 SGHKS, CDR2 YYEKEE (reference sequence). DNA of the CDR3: TGTGCCAGCAGCTTGCAGGGACCGGGGACCGGGCAGCTGTTTTTT. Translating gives CASSLQGPGTGQLFF.

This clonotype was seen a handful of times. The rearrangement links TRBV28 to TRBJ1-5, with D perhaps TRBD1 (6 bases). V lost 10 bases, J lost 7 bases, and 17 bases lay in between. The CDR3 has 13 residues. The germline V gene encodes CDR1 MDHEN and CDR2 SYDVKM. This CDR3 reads CATTGGTQQPQHF. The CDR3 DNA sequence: TGTGCCACCACTGGGGGGACACAACAGCCCCAGCATTTT.

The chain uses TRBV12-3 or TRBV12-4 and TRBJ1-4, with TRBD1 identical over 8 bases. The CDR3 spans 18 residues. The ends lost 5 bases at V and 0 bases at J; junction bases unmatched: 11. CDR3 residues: CASSLMRAGGSTNEKLFF. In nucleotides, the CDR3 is TGTGCCAGCAGTCTCATGAGGGCAGGGGGCTCAACTAATGAAAAACTGTTTTTT.

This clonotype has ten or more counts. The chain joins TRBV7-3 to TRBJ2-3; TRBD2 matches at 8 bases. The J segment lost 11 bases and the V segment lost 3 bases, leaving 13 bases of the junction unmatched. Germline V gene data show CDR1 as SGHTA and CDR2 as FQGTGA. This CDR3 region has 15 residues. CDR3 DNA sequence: TGTGCCAGCAGCTTGGGGTCAGCCCAGCGGGGGATGCAGTATTTT. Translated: CASSLGSAQRGMQYF.

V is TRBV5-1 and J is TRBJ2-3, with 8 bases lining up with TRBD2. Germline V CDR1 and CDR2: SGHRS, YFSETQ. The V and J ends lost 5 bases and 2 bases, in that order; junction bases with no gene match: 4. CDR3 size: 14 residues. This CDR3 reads CASSTSGLTDTQYF. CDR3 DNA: TGCGCCAGCAGTACTAGCGGACTCACAGATACGCAGTATTTT.

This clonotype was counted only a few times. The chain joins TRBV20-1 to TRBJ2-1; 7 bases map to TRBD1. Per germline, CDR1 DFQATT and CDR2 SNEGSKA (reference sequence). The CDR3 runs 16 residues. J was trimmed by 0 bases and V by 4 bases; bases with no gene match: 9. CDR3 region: CSATLRTGRSYNEQFF. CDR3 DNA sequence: TGCAGTGCTACGCTTCGGACAGGACGCTCCTACAATGAGCAGTTCTTC.

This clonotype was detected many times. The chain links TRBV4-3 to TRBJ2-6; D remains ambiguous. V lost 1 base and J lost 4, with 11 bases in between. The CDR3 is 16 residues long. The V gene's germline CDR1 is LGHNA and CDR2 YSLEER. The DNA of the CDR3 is TGCGCCAGCAGCCAAGCCCCGGTGTCGGGGGCCAACGTCCTGACTTTC. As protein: CASSQAPVSGANVLTF.

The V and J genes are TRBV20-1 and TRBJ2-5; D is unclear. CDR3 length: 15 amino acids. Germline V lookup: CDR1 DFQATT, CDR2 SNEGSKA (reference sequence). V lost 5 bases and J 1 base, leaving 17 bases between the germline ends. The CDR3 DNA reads TGCAGTGCTCCCCTAGTGAGAGATTTCCAAGAGACCCAGTACTTC. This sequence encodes CSAPLVRDFQETQYF.

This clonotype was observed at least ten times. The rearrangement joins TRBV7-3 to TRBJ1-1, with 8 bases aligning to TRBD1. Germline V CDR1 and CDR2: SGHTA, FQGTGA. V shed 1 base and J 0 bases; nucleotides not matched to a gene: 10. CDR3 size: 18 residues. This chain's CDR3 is CASSLRGQEAGLNTEAFF. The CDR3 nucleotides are TGTGCCAGCAGCTTAAGGGGACAGGAGGCCGGCTTGAACACTGAAGCTTTCTTT.